This T cell receptor (beta chain) derives from a study of blood T cell repertoires in COVID-19. At the level of the study: From the United States, Italy and Spain came samples of acute and convalescent COVID-19. PBMCs, B-cell-depleted T cells, or T cells were the source of the cDNA or gDNA that made up the material.

Libraries were prepared by immunoSEQ multiplex PCR; TCRdb keeps only in-frame clonotypes and omits some of them. The table shows approximately 200,000 clones, with roughly four fifths occurring only once. Recruits, aged roughly 18 to 95 years, lived in 24 US areas. Cohort assignment relied on participant-reported clinical history. J lost 5 bases, V lost 2 bases, and 6 bases had no gene match. Per the germline V gene, CDR1 is KGHDR and CDR2 is SFDVKD. This CDR3 spans 15 amino acids. The V gene is TRBV24-1, the J gene TRBJ1-2; 8 bases fit TRBD1. Material: PBMCs or T cells enriched from blood (not recorded which). The sequence was obtained from a man between 35 and 55 years old who had recovered from COVID-19. The CDR3 is CATSDSTGAPYGYTF. As DNA, the CDR3 is TGTGCCACCAGTGATTCGACAGGGGCTCCGTATGGCTACACCTTC.